The subject of this entry is one T cell receptor (beta chain). Antigen: not known. Some clones are missing from TCRdb's copy, which holds only in-frame ones; the method was immunoSEQ multiplex PCR. Of some 120,000 clones listed, about 85% are singletons. This entry comes from a study of T cell responses to AZD1222 COVID-19 vaccine. Findings and limits, study-wide: Only six or seven AZD1222 recipients tested seropositive at baseline. Spike-specific TCR breadth and depth rose after two AZD1222 doses.

Second-dose intervals near 4 or 12 weeks were combined. The material sequenced was peripheral blood, taken 28 days after the second AZD1222 dose. This receptor was obtained from an adult who received the AZD1222 COVID-19 vaccine.

CDR3 in DNA: TGCGCCAGCAGCACCATGACTAGCAGGACCCCCGGGGAGCTGTTTTTT. It codes for CASSTMTSRTPGELFF. The chain links TRBV5-1 to TRBJ2-2; TRBD2 aligns across 7 bases. The CDR3 consists of 16 residues. Per the germline V gene, CDR1 is SGHRS and CDR2 is YFSETQ. The V segment lost 4 bases and the J segment 6 bases; nucleotides outside the gene matches: 12.